The present TCR beta chain was sequenced within a study of T cell responses to AZD1222 COVID-19 vaccine. Whole-study findings and limits: The repertoires were collected only after the peak T cell response. Donor demographics were predominantly white British with a female majority; clonal diversity may be underestimated.

Clones were read by immunoSEQ multiplex PCR, and TCRdb kept only the in-frame ones, dropping some. The table shows tens of thousands of clones, with 87% occurring only once. Note on this clone: Antigen unknown.

The V gene lost 8 bases and the J gene lost 4 bases, with 14 bases spanning the gap. CDR3 length: 14 residues. CDR1 is SNHLY, CDR2 FYNNEI, per germline. The chain recombines TRBV2 with TRBJ2-2; TRBD1 might be the D (6 bases). The source material was peripheral blood, sampled on day 0 of AZD1222 vaccination. This TCR was sampled from an adult in good health. Here the CDR3 DNA reads TGTGCCAGCCGCGGACAGACAATCACCGGGGAGCTGTTTTTT. This translates into CASRGQTITGELFF. The whole variable domain, filled in from reference TRBV2 and TRBJ2-2, reads EPEVTQTPSHQVTQMGQEVILRCVPISNHLYFYWYRQILGQKVEFLVSFYNNEISEKSEIFDDQFSVERPDGSNFTLKIRSTKLEDSAMYFCASRGQTITGELFFGEGSRLTVL.